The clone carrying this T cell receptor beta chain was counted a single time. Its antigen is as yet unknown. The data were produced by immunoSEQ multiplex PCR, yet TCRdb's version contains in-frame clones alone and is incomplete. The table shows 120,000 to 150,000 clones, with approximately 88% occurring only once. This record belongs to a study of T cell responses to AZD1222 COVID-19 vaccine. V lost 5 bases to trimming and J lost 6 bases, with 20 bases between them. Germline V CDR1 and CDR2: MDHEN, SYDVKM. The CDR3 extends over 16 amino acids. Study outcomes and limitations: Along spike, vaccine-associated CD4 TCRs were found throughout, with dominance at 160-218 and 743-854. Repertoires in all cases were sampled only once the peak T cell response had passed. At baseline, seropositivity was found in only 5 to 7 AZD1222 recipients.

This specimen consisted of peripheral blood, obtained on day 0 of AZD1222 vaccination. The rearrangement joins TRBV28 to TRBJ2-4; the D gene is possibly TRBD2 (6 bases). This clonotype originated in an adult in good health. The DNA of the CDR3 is TGTGCCAGCAGTCCCACTAGCTTCGGGGGAGTAAACATTCAGTACTTC. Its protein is CASSPTSFGGVNIQYF.